This T cell receptor (beta chain) was identified in a study of blood T cell repertoires in COVID-19. About the study: Some COVID-19 samples were acute and others convalescent; all came from the United States, Italy and Spain. PBMCs, B-cell-depleted T cells, or T cells were the source of the cDNA or gDNA that made up the material.

The V and J ends lost 3 bases and 3 bases, in that order; junction bases with no gene match: 4. The germline V gene encodes CDR1 SGHVS and CDR2 FQNEAQ. CDR3 length: 16 amino acids. The method was immunoSEQ multiplex PCR; TCRdb's version includes in-frame clones alone and lacks a portion of them. The sample has under 40,000 clones; just under 95% are singletons. Sample: peripheral blood. This receptor was taken from a human donor with active COVID-19. The donor label of this sample is uncertain. The chain is built from TRBV7-8 and TRBJ2-3; 12 bases agree with TRBD2. CDR3: CASSFLTSGSTDTQYF. Here the CDR3 DNA reads TGTGCCAGCAGCTTCTTGACTAGCGGGAGTACAGATACGCAGTATTTT.